This TCR beta chain originates from a study of beta chain features in type 1 diabetes. Broader study findings: Shorter templates might be favored by PCR, equally in patients and controls. The study found that naive, central memory and Treg TCRB repertoires appeared more similar in patients than in healthy donors. Shortening that was moderate but significant affected the TCRB CDR3s of Type 1 diabetes patients in all four CD4+ subsets.

This clone was seen more than once but under ten times. What it binds is unknown. CD4+ cells of the naive, central memory, regulatory and stem cell-like memory types were sorted via CD45RO/CCR7/CD25/CD127/CD95/CD27. The CDR3 runs 13 residues. Between the trimmed V and J ends, which lost 3 bases and 6 bases, there was a span of 9 bases. Germline loops: CDR1 MNHEY, CDR2 SMNVEV (reference sequence). Of the isolated RNA, all was reverse transcribed, and so the sequenced material was expressed TCRB transcripts. Profiled with immunoSEQ multiplex PCR; TCRdb holds only in-frame clones, not every one. The data hold about 200,000 clones, with about 11% observed a single time.

The J gene is TRBJ1-5, the V gene TRBV27, with a weak D call TRBD1 (5 bases). The source material was central memory CD4+ T cells from blood. The sequence was obtained from a man aged 18 to 30 in good health. CDR3 in amino acids: CASSFQGVQPQHF. The DNA of the CDR3 is TGTGCCAGCAGTTTCCAGGGTGTTCAGCCCCAGCATTTT.